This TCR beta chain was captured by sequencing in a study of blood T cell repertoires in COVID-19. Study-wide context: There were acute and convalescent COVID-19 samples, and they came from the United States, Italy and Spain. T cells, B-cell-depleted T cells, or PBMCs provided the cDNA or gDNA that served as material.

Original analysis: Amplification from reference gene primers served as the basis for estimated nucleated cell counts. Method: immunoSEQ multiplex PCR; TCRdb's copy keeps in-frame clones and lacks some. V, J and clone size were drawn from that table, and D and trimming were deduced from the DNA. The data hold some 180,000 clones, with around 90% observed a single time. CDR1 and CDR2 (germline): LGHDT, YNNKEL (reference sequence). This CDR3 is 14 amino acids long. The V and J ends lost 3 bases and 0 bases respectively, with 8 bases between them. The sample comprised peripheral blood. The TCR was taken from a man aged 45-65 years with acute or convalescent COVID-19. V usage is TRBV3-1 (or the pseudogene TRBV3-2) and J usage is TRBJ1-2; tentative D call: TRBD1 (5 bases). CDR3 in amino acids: CASSHRASNYGYTF. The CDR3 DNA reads TGTGCCAGCAGCCACAGGGCTTCTAACTATGGCTACACCTTC.